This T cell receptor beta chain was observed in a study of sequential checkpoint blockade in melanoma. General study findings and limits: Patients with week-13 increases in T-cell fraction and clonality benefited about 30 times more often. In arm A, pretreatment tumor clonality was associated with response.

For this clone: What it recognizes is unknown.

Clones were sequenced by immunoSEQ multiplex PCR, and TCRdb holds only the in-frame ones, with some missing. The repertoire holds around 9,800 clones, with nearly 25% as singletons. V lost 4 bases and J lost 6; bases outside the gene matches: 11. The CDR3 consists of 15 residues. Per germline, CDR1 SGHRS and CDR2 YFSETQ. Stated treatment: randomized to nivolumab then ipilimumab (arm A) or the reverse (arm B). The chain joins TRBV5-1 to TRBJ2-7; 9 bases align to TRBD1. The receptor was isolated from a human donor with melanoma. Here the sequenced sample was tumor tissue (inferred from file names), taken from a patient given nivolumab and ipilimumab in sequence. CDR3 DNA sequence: TGCGCCAGCAGCCACCTTCGGACAGGGGCTTCCGAGCAGTACTTC. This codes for CASSHLRTGASEQYF.